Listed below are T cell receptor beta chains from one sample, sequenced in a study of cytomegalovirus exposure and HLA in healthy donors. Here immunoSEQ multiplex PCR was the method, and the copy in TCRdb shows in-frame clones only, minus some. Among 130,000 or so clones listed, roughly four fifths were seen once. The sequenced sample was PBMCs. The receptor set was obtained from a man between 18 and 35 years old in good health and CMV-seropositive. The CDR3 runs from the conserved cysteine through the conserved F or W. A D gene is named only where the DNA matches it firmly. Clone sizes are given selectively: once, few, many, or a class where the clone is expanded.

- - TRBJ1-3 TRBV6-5 CASSPDGDTIYF TGTGCCAGCAGCCCCGACGGAGACACCATATATTTT
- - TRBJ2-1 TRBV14 CASSKGTYNEQFF TGTGCCAGCAGCAAGGGGACTTACAATGAGCAGTTCTTC
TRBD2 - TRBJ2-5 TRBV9 CASSLSGRGSETQYF TGTGCCAGCAGTCTTAGCGGGAGGGGGTCAGAGACCCAGTACTTC
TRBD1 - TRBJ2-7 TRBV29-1 CSVARDRDYGEQYF TGCAGCGTTGCGAGGGACAGGGATTATGGCGAGCAGTACTTC
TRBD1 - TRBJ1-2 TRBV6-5 CASRPLRGADYGYTF TGTGCCAGCAGGCCTCTCAGGGGGGCGGACTATGGCTACACCTTC
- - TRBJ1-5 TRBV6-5 CASSSTGGGPGQPQHF TGTGCCAGCAGTTCGACCGGGGGGGGGCCGGGTCAGCCCCAGCATTTT
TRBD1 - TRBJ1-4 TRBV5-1 CASSSGGRVGEKLFF TGCGCCAGCAGTTCAGGGGGCAGAGTGGGTGAAAAACTGTTTTTT
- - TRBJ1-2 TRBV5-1 CASGANSPSDYGYTF TGCGCCAGCGGCGCCAACTCCCCGAGCGACTATGGCTACACCTTC
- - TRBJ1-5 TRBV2 CAIAQGRNQPQHF TGTGCCATCGCGCAGGGTCGCAATCAGCCCCAGCATTTT
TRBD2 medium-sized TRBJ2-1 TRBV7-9 CASSPTSGNDNEQFF TGTGCCAGCAGCCCAACTAGCGGGAATGACAATGAGCAGTTCTTC
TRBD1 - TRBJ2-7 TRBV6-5 CASSGPGTGRYEQYF TGTGCCAGCAGTGGACCCGGGACAGGGAGATACGAGCAGTACTTC
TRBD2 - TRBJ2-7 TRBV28 CASSFGPEREALYEQYF TGTGCCAGCAGTTTTGGGCCCGAGCGGGAGGCCCTCTACGAGCAGTACTTC
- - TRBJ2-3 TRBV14 CASSPPGQEYTDTQYF TGTGCCAGCAGCCCCCCCGGACAAGAATACACAGATACGCAGTATTTT
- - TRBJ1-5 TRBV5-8 CASSSHRVNQPQHF TGTGCCAGCAGCTCCCACAGGGTAAATCAGCCCCAGCATTTT
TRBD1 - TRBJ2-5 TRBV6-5 CASSFGTVRIQETQYF TGTGCCAGCAGTTTCGGGACAGTTCGAATTCAAGAGACCCAGTACTTC
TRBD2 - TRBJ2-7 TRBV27 CASSYRGGDYEQYF TGTGCCAGCTCATATCGGGGGGGTGACTACGAGCAGTACTTC
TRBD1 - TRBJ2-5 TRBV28 CASDRGRETQYF TGTGCCTCTGACAGGGGGCGGGAGACCCAGTACTTC
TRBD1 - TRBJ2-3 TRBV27 CASSYAGTGRQGDTQYF TGTGCCAGCAGTTACGCCGGGACAGGTCGTCAAGGAGATACGCAGTATTTT
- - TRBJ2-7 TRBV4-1 CASSQGGISYEQYF TGCGCCAGCAGCCAGGGCGGGATCTCCTACGAGCAGTACTTC
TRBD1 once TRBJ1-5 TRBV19 CASSDRGNQPQHF TGTGCCAGTAGTGACAGGGGAAATCAGCCCCAGCATTTT
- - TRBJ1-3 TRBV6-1 CASSLDRSGNTIYF TGTGCCAGCAGTCTAGACAGGTCAGGAAACACCATATATTTT
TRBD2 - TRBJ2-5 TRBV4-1 CASSLLGLGETQYF TGCGCCAGCAGCCTCCTCGGACTAGGAGAGACCCAGTACTTC
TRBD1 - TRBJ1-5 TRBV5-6 CASSLGGESFNSNQPQHF TGTGCCAGCAGCTTAGGGGGCGAATCCTTCAATAGCAATCAGCCCCAGCATTTT
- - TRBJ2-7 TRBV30 CAWSPGGRNYEQYF TGTGCCTGGAGTCCGGGCGGGCGAAACTACGAGCAGTACTTC
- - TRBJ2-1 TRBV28 CASSFVGNEQFF TGTGCCAGCAGTTTCGTCGGCAATGAGCAGTTCTTC
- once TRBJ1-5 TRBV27 CASSPVGNQPQHF TGTGCCAGCAGTCCCGTAGGCAATCAGCCCCAGCATTTT
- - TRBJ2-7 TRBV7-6 CASSLETGTPYEQYF TGTGCCAGCAGCTTAGAAACAGGGACACCTTACGAGCAGTACTTC
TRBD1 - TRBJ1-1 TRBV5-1 CASSPGQELMNTEAFF TGCGCCAGCAGCCCGGGACAGGAGCTCATGAACACTGAAGCTTTCTTT
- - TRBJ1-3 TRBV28 CASSFLRGAQGNTIYF TGTGCCAGCAGTTTCCTACGGGGGGCGCAGGGAAACACCATATATTTT
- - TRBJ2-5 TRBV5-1 CASSLEGGRVGETQYF TGCGCCAGCAGCTTGGAGGGGGGGCGAGTTGGAGAGACCCAGTACTTC
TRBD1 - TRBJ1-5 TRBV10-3 CAIKAQGAGNSNQPQHF TGTGCCATCAAAGCACAGGGGGCAGGGAATAGCAATCAGCCCCAGCATTTT
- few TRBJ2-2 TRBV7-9 CASSFYPPGELFF TGTGCCAGCAGCTTCTATCCGCCCGGGGAGCTGTTTTTT
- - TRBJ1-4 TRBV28 CASSSLSATNEKLFF TGTGCCAGCAGTTCCCTCTCTGCAACTAATGAAAAACTGTTTTTT
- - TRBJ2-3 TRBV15 CATSGARGSTDTQYF TGTGCCACCAGCGGGGCGAGAGGTTCCACAGATACGCAGTATTTT